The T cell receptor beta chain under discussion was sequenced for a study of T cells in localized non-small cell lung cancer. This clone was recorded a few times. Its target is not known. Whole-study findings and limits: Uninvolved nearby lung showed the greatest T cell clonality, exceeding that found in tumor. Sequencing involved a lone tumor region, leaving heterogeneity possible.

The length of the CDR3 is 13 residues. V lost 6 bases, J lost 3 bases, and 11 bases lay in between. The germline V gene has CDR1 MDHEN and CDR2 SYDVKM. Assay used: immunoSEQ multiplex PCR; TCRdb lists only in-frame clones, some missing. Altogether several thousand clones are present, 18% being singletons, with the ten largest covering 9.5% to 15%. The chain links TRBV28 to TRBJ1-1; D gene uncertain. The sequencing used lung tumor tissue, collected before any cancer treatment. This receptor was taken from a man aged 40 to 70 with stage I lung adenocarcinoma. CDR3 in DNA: TGTGCCAGCAGCCTCACGACCTACACTGAAGCTTTCTTT. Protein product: CASSLTTYTEAFF.